These 17 T cell receptor beta chains came from one sample sequenced in a study of Graves' ophthalmopathy and Graves' hyperthyroidism. Amplification of TCR beta CDR3 regions used RNA transcripts. The authors performed first-round RT-PCR with HTBI primers and then a second-round multiplex PCR. Via MiXCR, TCRdb re-called the multiplex PCR reads, giving one row per CDR3 protein. The table includes hundreds of thousands of distinct CDR3 sequences, 20% to 25% detected once. Material: peripheral blood. These receptors were taken from a woman under 30 with stable Graves' hyperthyroidism.

This clonotype was found many times. V gene TRBV28 combines with J gene TRBJ1-2; TRBD1 agrees at 8 bases. V lost 6 bases to trimming and J lost 8 bases; unmatched junction nucleotides: 8. The CDR3 has 13 amino acids. Germline loops: CDR1 MDHEN, CDR2 SYDVKM. The CDR3 protein is CASREDRVKGYTF. In DNA, the CDR3 is TGTGCCAGCAGAGAGGACAGGGTAAAGGGCTACACCTTC.

This clonotype has a count of ten or more. CDR3 bases: TGTGCCAGCAGTGAATTCGGTGGAGATACGCAGTATTTT. It is translated as CASSEFGGDTQYF. V gene TRBV6-4 combines with J gene TRBJ2-3; D is unresolved. This CDR3 region has 13 residues. Trimming removed 3 bases at V and 5 bases at J, with 9 bases between. Germline V lookup: CDR1 MRHNA, CDR2 SNTAGT.

Note on this clonotype: A much larger clone lies a single base off, so this may be a read error. This chain uses TRBV29-1 with TRBJ1-1; the D is unclear. The germline gives CDR1 SQVTM, CDR2 ANQGSEA. The CDR3 is 10 amino acids. DNA for the CDR3: TGCAGCGTTGTATTTACTGAAGCTCTCTTT. Translating it yields CSVVFTEALF. Drawing the rest from reference TRBV29-1 and TRBJ1-1, the complete variable domain is SAVISQKPSRDICQRGTSLTIQCQVDSQVTMMFWYRQQPGQSLTLIATANQGSEATYESGFVIDKFPISRPNLTFSTLTVSNMSPEDSSIYLCSVVFTEALFGQGTRLTVV.

This clonotype was seen repeatedly, ten times or more. V gene TRBV29-1 combines with J gene TRBJ1-2; 8 bases align to TRBD1. The CDR3 is 12 residues long. Per the germline V gene, CDR1 is SQVTM and CDR2 is ANQGSEA. V gave up 4 bases and J gave up 8 bases; unmatched junction bases: 6. The CDR3 region has the DNA TGCAGCGTTGGTGGACAGGGCGACGGCTACACCTTC. Encoded protein: CSVGGQGDGYTF.

The table lists this clonotype with a few counts. The chain couples TRBV6-5 to TRBJ2-2, with 10 nucleotides matching TRBD2. The CDR3 length is 15 residues. Germline V gene lookup returns CDR1 MNHEY and CDR2 SVGAGI. V lost 4 bases to trimming and J lost 2 bases; unmatched junction nucleotides: 1. Here the CDR3 DNA reads TGTGCCAGCAGTTCTAGCGGGGGTAACACCGGGGAGCTGTTTTTT. Translated: CASSSSGGNTGELFF.

This clonotype came up many times. One end of the junction varies from germline; a read error may be responsible. The chain carries TRBV12-3 or TRBV12-4 and TRBJ2-7; possibly TRBD2 for D (6 bases). This CDR3 has 11 residues. In DNA, the CDR3 is TGTGCCAGCAGTTCGGGAGCCGACTCAAACTTC. This gives the protein CASSSGADSNF.

This clonotype has at least ten counts. J is TRBJ1-2 and V is TRBV2, with no clear D. This CDR3 has 12 amino acids. Trimming removed 7 bases from V and 2 bases from J, with 8 bases in between. Germline CDR1 SNHLY, CDR2 FYNNEI. In DNA form, the CDR3 reads TGTGCCAGCAATAGACTGAACTATGGCTACACCTTC. Protein sequence: CASNRLNYGYTF. The whole variable domain, remainder taken from reference TRBV2 and TRBJ1-2, is EPEVTQTPSHQVTQMGQEVILRCVPISNHLYFYWYRQILGQKVEFLVSFYNNEISEKSEIFDDQFSVERPDGSNFTLKIRSTKLEDSAMYFCASNRLNYGYTFGSGTRLTVV.

Ten or more counts support this clonotype. The rearrangement joins TRBV6-1 to TRBJ1-2, with 9 bases lining up with TRBD1. V was clipped by 4 bases and J by 0 bases; unmatched bases: 6. Germline values: CDR1 MNHNS, CDR2 SASEGT. The CDR3 spans 16 residues. CDR3 region: CASSGDRGSSNYGYTF. The CDR3 nucleotides are TGTGCCAGCAGTGGAGACAGGGGGTCGTCTAACTATGGCTACACCTTC.

This clonotype was counted a few times. V is TRBV28 and J is TRBJ2-5; 8 bases are a match to TRBD1. Germline-derived CDR1 and CDR2 are MDHEN and SYDVKM. With V trimmed by 3 bases and J by 5 bases, 11 bases remained unmatched. CDR3 length: 16 residues. This chain's CDR3 is CASSLSLGQGAETQYF. In nucleotides, the CDR3 is TGTGCCAGCAGTTTGAGCCTCGGACAGGGCGCCGAGACCCAGTACTTC.

This clonotype was found many times. The V call is TRBV30, the J call TRBJ1-2, with D hard to call. Trimming took 2 bases from V and 7 from J, leaving 8 bases between them. From germline, CDR1 is GTSNPN and CDR2 SVGIG (reference sequence). The length of the CDR3 is 11 residues. CDR3 DNA sequence: TGTGCCTGGAGTCACCCCTCTGGCTACACCTTC. Amino acids: CAWSHPSGYTF.

This chain connects TRBV12-3 or TRBV12-4 to TRBJ2-5; 10 bases line up with TRBD2. The CDR3 runs to 16 residues. V was clipped by 4 bases and J by 5 bases; unmatched bases: 10. The CDR3 nucleotides are TGTGCCAGCAGTTCCCTTGGAGCGGGGGGGCGGGAGACCCAGTACTTC. Translated: CASSSLGAGGRETQYF.

The chain has TRBV18 and TRBJ2-7; 7 bases map to TRBD1. Germline V gene sequence: CDR1 KGHSH, CDR2 LQKENI. The junction had 7 bases not matched to a gene; V was cut back by 5 bases and J by 9 bases. The CDR3 loop spans 12 amino acids. This CDR3 is CASSSGQVGQYF. Here the CDR3 DNA reads TGTGCCAGCTCATCCGGACAGGTTGGGCAGTACTTC.

There are many counts of this clonotype. The V call is TRBV28, the J call TRBJ2-7; D is undetermined. The V end was cut by 2 bases, the J end by 2 bases, with 10 bases between. The CDR3 is 14 residues long. CDR1 is MDHEN and CDR2 is SYDVKM in the germline V gene. As DNA, the CDR3 is TGTGCCAGCAGTTTAGAGGTTGGAGCCTACGAGCAGTACTTC. Its translation: CASSLEVGAYEQYF.

This clonotype was seen only a few times. The J gene is TRBJ1-1, the V gene TRBV27; no clear D gene. The CDR3 is made up of 15 amino acids. Germline loops: CDR1 MNHEY, CDR2 SMNVEV (reference sequence). Trimming took 0 bases from V and 3 from J, leaving 11 bases between them. CDR3 nucleotide sequence: TGTGCCAGCAGTTTATCGGGTAGAACATACACTGAAGCTTTCTTT. This encodes CASSLSGRTYTEAFF.

The V and J genes are TRBV6-5 and TRBJ1-1; D is perhaps TRBD1 (5 bases). V was clipped by 2 bases and J by 4 bases, with 11 bases between them. The CDR3 spans 14 residues. Germline-derived CDR1 and CDR2 are MNHEY and SVGAGI. This chain's CDR3 is CASSYMGEGTEAFF. CDR3 coding DNA: TGTGCCAGCAGTTACATGGGGGAAGGCACTGAAGCTTTCTTT.

This clonotype was seen only a few times. Sequence at one end of the junction differs from germline and may be a read error. This chain uses TRBV7-2 with TRBJ2-4, with D hard to call. Germline lookup yields CDR1 SGHTA and CDR2 FQGNSA. This CDR3 has 14 residues. CDR3 sequence reads: CASPECEAKNIKYF. The DNA for the CDR3 is TGTGCCAGCCCGGAGTGTGAAGCCAAAAACATTAAGTACTTC. The entire variable domain, with the rest obtained from reference TRBV7-2 and TRBJ2-4, is as follows: GAGVSQSPSNKVTEKGKDVELRCDPISGHTALYWYRQSLGQGLEFLIYFQGNSAPDKSGLPSDRFSAERTGGSVSTLTIQRTQQEDSAVYLCASPECEAKNIKYFGAGTRLSVL.

There are many counts of this clonotype. The DNA for the CDR3 is TGCAGCGTTGGTTCCGAAGTGAACACTGAAGCTTTCTTT. It codes for CSVGSEVNTEAFF. The J gene is TRBJ1-1, the V gene TRBV29-1; no clear D. V was shortened by 4 bases and J by 0 bases, with 9 bases between the two germline ends. The CDR3 covers 13 residues. CDR1 SQVTM and CDR2 ANQGSEA come from the germline V gene.